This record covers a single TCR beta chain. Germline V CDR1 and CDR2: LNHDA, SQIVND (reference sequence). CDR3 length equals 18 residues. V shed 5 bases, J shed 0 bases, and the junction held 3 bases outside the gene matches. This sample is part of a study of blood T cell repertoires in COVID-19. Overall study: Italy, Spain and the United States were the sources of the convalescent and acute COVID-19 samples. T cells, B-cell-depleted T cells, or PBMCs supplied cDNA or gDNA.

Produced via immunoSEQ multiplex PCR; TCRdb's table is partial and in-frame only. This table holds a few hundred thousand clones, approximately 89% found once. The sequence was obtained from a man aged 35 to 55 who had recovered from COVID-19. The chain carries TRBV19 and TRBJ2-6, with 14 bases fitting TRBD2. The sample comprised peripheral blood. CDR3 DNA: TGTGCCAGTAGTCTGGGACTAGCGGGAGTCTCTGGGGCCAACGTCCTGACTTTC. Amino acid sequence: CASSLGLAGVSGANVLTF. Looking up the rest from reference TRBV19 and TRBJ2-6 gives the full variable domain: DGGITQSPKYLFRKEGQNVTLSCEQNLNHDAMYWYRQDPGQGLRLIYYSQIVNDFQKGDIAEGYSVSREKKESFPLTVTSAQKNPTAFYLCASSLGLAGVSGANVLTFGAGSRLTVL.